The 19 T cell receptor beta chains below come from one sample, sequenced in a study of long-term antiretroviral therapy in people with HIV. The assay, immunoSEQ v3.0, was run at survey level. The repertoire was sequenced with immunoSEQ multiplex PCR; TCRdb's copy has only in-frame clones and lacks some. Among some 17,000 clones listed, 81% were seen once. The source was unsorted PBMCs, collected around 1.3 years before starting antiretroviral therapy. Receptors were obtained from a man younger than 40 with HIV.

The CDR3 DNA follows: TGTGCCACCAGCAGAGAAGGCGAGCAGTACTTC. Protein product: CATSREGEQYF. The rearrangement joins TRBV15 to TRBJ2-7; D ambiguous. Germline CDR1 is LNHNV and CDR2 is YYDKDF (reference sequence). V gave up 0 bases and J gave up 6 bases, with 3 bases separating them. The CDR3 extends over 11 amino acids.

This chain links TRBV7-2 with TRBJ1-1; D not certain. Per the germline V gene, CDR1 is SGHTA and CDR2 is FQGNSA. The CDR3 loop spans 12 amino acids. The germline V and J ends were trimmed by 4 bases and 11 bases, with 14 bases remaining between them. CDR3 bases: TGTGCCAGCAGCTCCAGCCGGCCCGGTGCTTTCTTT. Its protein is CASSSSRPGAFF.

Written as DNA, the CDR3 is TGTGCCAGCAGTGAAGGGGCGGGACAGGGGGGCTACAAGACCTTC. This encodes CASSEGAGQGGYKTF. This chain uses TRBV6-1 with TRBJ1-2; 11 nucleotides match TRBD1. Germline lookup yields CDR1 MNHNS and CDR2 SASEGT. The CDR3 has 15 residues. V shed 1 base, J shed 14 bases, and the junction held 12 bases outside the gene matches.

The chain recombines TRBV11-2 with TRBJ2-7, with 7 bases that match TRBD1. The trim removed 5 bases at V and 5 bases at J, leaving 9 bases unmatched. This CDR3 spans 14 amino acids. From germline, CDR1 is SGHAT and CDR2 FQNNGV. CDR3 loop: CASSRGGYAHEQYF. In nucleotides, the CDR3 is TGTGCCAGCAGCCGAGGGGGCTATGCCCACGAGCAGTACTTC.

The sample holds one count of this clone. The chain combines TRBV21-1 with TRBJ2-3; the D call of TRBD2 is as the table states it, not checked on the DNA. TRBV21-1 represents a pseudogene. There are 15 residues in the CDR3. The CDR3 loop is CASSLSLALTDTQYF. DNA of the CDR3: TGTGCCAGCAGCCTCTCACTAGCGCTTACAGATACGCAGTATTTT.

The chain joins TRBV28 to TRBJ1-4; D possibly corresponds to TRBD1 (6 bases). The CDR3 extends over 14 amino acids. CDR1 is MDHEN, CDR2 SYDVKM, per germline. Trimming removed 6 bases at V and 4 bases at J, with 12 bases between. The CDR3 reads CASRRGKGNEKLFF. The CDR3 bases are TGTGCCAGCAGGAGGGGGAAGGGTAATGAAAAACTGTTTTTT.

This clone was seen once. The V call is TRBV23-1, the J call TRBJ2-1; 9 bases line up with TRBD2. TRBV23-1 belongs to the ORF category, with a function that is uncertain. With 0 bases clipped from V and 1 base from J, the junction kept 7 bases outside the gene matches. The length of the CDR3 is 18 residues. The CDR3 DNA reads as TGCGCCAGCAGTCAATCGCCCACCAGCGGGGGGTCCTACAATGAGCAGTTCTTC. Translated, it gives CASSQSPTSGGSYNEQFF.

The chain uses TRBV5-6 and TRBJ1-3; D not certain. Germline assignment: CDR1 SGHDT and CDR2 YYEEEE. V was shortened by 4 bases and J by 0 bases, with 8 bases between the two germline ends. The CDR3 runs 14 residues. CDR3 protein: CASSLISSGNTIYF. The CDR3 nucleotides are TGTGCCAGCAGCCTGATCAGCTCTGGAAACACCATATATTTT.

The chain joins TRBV28 to TRBJ1-5; D remains ambiguous. This CDR3 spans 12 amino acids. V dropped 1 base and J dropped 7 bases, with 5 bases sitting between them. Germline CDR1 and CDR2: MDHEN and SYDVKM. CDR3 region: CASSLSYQPQHF. The CDR3 DNA follows: TGTGCCAGCAGTTTATCCTACCAGCCCCAGCATTTT.

This clone occurred a few times. This sequence joins TRBV5-1 and TRBJ2-5; TRBD1 aligns across 8 bases. Trimming took 0 bases from V and 5 from J; bases not matched to a gene: 3. CDR1 is SGHRS, CDR2 YFSETQ, per germline. The CDR3 extends over 14 amino acids. Here the CDR3 reads CASSLETGGETQYF. The DNA for the CDR3 is TGCGCCAGCAGCTTGGAAACAGGGGGGGAGACCCAGTACTTC.

The CDR3, as DNA: TGTGCCAGCAGCAAAGAGATCGGCACAAGCAATCAGCCCCAGCATTTT. Protein sequence: CASSKEIGTSNQPQHF. The chain couples TRBV21-1 to TRBJ1-5. TRBV21-1 is recorded as a pseudogene. The CDR3 is 16 residues long.

The J gene is TRBJ2-3, the V gene TRBV4-3; no reliable D call. This CDR3 is 16 amino acids long. Germline lookup yields CDR1 LGHNA and CDR2 YSLEER. V lost 0 bases and J 0 bases, leaving 10 bases between the germline ends. In nucleotides, the CDR3 is TGCGCCAGCAGCCAAGATAACTGGCTGAGCACAGATACGCAGTATTTT. This translates into CASSQDNWLSTDTQYF.

V is TRBV25-1 and J is TRBJ1-5; D is unresolved. The CDR3 loop spans 15 amino acids. In germline, CDR1 is MGHDK, CDR2 SYGVNS. The germline V and J ends were trimmed by 2 bases and 4 bases, with 12 bases remaining between them. Here the CDR3 reads CASSEAIVGNQPQHF. DNA of the CDR3: TGTGCCAGCAGTGAAGCAATCGTCGGGAATCAGCCCCAGCATTTT. The whole variable domain, filled in from reference TRBV25-1 and TRBJ1-5, reads EADIYQTPRYLVIGTGKKITLECSQTMGHDKMYWYQQDPGMELHLIHYSYGVNSTEKGDLSSESTVSRIRTEHFPLTLESARPSHTSQYLCASSEAIVGNQPQHFGDGTRLSIL.

V usage is TRBV10-3 and J usage is TRBJ2-1; no clear D. Trimming cost V 3 bases and J 8 bases, with 8 bases left between them. In germline, CDR1 is ENHRY, CDR2 SYGVKD. This CDR3 comprises 12 residues. In DNA, the CDR3 is TGTGCCATCAGTGATGATAGGGATGAGCAGTTCTTC. This gives the protein CAISDDRDEQFF.

This chain connects TRBV11-2 to TRBJ2-5, with D uncertain. CDR3 length equals 13 residues. The V gene lost 2 bases and the J gene lost 5 bases, with 9 bases spanning the gap. The germline V gene has CDR1 SGHAT and CDR2 FQNNGV. For the CDR3, the DNA is TGTGCCAGCAGCTTATCGGTGCAGGAGACCCAGTACTTC. Protein: CASSLSVQETQYF.

This clone has more than one count but fewer than ten. The chain employs TRBV7-9 and TRBJ2-3; TRBD2 matches 10 bases. The CDR3 has 18 residues. The germline gives CDR1 SEHNR, CDR2 FQNEAQ (reference sequence). V lost 4 bases and J lost 5; bases outside the gene matches: 15. CDR3 in amino acids: CASSSSGSPSRGGDTQYF. DNA for the CDR3: TGTGCCAGCAGCTCTAGCGGGAGTCCCTCTAGGGGAGGAGATACGCAGTATTTT.

V is TRBV5-6 and J is TRBJ2-6; D not certain. CDR3 size: 16 residues. Trimming took off 0 bases at V and 3 bases at J, with 10 bases between the two ends. Germline V CDR1 and CDR2: SGHDT, YYEEEE. The CDR3 loop reads CASSLGPDYGANVLTF. CDR3 coding DNA: TGTGCCAGCAGCTTGGGTCCCGATTATGGGGCCAACGTCCTGACTTTC. The variable domain in full, with the rest retrieved from reference TRBV5-6 and TRBJ2-6, is DAGVTQSPTHLIKTRGQQVTLRCSPKSGHDTVSWYQQALGQGPQFIFQYYEEEERQRGNFPDRFSGHQFPNYSSELNVNALLLGDSALYLCASSLGPDYGANVLTFGAGSRLTVL.

V usage is TRBV27 and J usage is TRBJ2-3; D is perhaps TRBD1 (6 bases). Germline V gene lookup returns CDR1 MNHEY and CDR2 SMNVEV (reference sequence). The CDR3 is made up of 14 amino acids. Trimming stripped 6 bases from V and 1 base from J, with 11 bases between. The CDR3 reads CASREQGGTDTQYF. The CDR3 region has the DNA TGTGCCAGCAGGGAACAGGGAGGCACAGATACGCAGTATTTT.

CDR3 sequence reads: CASSYSYGRQAEQYF. In nucleotides, the CDR3 is TGTGCCAGCAGTTACTCTTACGGGCGCCAGGCCGAGCAGTACTTC. The genes are TRBV6-5 and TRBJ2-7; D gene ambiguous. The CDR3 is 15 residues long. Trimming pared 0 bases from V and 6 bases from J, leaving 15 bases between. CDR1 and CDR2 from the germline V gene are MNHEY and SVGAGI.